One and the same sample provided the 28 T cell receptor beta chains below, sequenced in a study of cytomegalovirus exposure and HLA in healthy donors. PCR amplification relied on 60 Vbeta primers (plus 13 Jbeta primers). Data came from immunoSEQ multiplex PCR; TCRdb stores just in-frame clones and leaves some out. This sample yields some 200,000 clones, of which 84% are seen a single time; around 3% belongs to the top ten. Sequencing used PBMCs. The origin of the receptors is a woman aged 50 to 60 in good health and CMV-seropositive.

There are a few counts of this clone. V is TRBV2 and J is TRBJ2-7; 7 nucleotides agree with TRBD2. Germline V lookup: CDR1 SNHLY, CDR2 FYNNEI. This CDR3 is built from 15 residues. Trimming took 5 bases from V and 3 from J; bases not matched to a gene: 10. CDR3 DNA sequence: TGTGCCAGCAGTCAGGCAGCAGGACTAGACTACGAGCAGTACTTC. Translated, it gives CASSQAAGLDYEQYF.

The chain links TRBV6-4 to TRBJ1-6, with D hard to call. The germline gives CDR1 MRHNA, CDR2 SNTAGT. The CDR3 is made up of 13 amino acids. V lost 4 bases to trimming and J lost 7 bases, with 8 bases between them. The CDR3 spells CASSVRENSPLHF. The CDR3 region has the DNA TGTGCCAGCAGTGTGAGGGAAAATTCACCCCTCCACTTT.

CDR3 coding DNA: TGTGCCAGCAGCAGTGGGCGGGCCGGTGGAAACACCATATATTTT. Residues: CASSSGRAGGNTIYF. V and J are TRBV7-9 and TRBJ1-3; D ambiguous. The V end lost 5 bases, the J end lost 3 bases, and 14 bases lay between the germline ends. The V gene's germline CDR1 is SEHNR and CDR2 FQNEAQ (reference sequence). This CDR3 comprises 15 residues.

CDR3 DNA: TGTGCCACCAGCACAATAGGACAGGGTATGGGTCAGCCCCAGCATTTT. Protein sequence: CATSTIGQGMGQPQHF. V usage is TRBV15 and J usage is TRBJ1-5; 8 bases are shared with TRBD1. This CDR3 spans 16 amino acids. V dropped 4 bases and J dropped 6; count of bases not matched to a gene: 11. The germline gives CDR1 LNHNV, CDR2 YYDKDF (reference sequence).

This chain uses TRBV7-3 with TRBJ2-1; a possible D gene is TRBD2 (5 bases). The germline V gene has CDR1 SGHTA and CDR2 FQGTGA. Trimming left V 5 bases short and J 2 bases short, with 7 bases between. The CDR3 length is 13 residues. The CDR3 DNA is TGTGCCAGCAGCGAGGGAACCTACAATGAGCAGTTCTTC. It translates to CASSEGTYNEQFF. Together with reference TRBV7-3 and TRBJ2-1, the CDR3 gives the full variable domain: GAGVSQTPSNKVTEKGKYVELRCDPISGHTALYWYRQSLGQGPEFLIYFQGTGAADDSGLPNDRFFAVRPEGSVSTLKIQRTERGDSAVYLCASSEGTYNEQFFGPGTRLTVL.

The chain uses TRBV10-2 and TRBJ1-5, with D possibly TRBD1 on 5 matching bases. The V end lost 0 bases, the J end lost 1 base, and 10 bases lay between the germline ends. The CDR3 contains 16 residues. The germline CDR1 and CDR2 sequences are WSHSY and SAAADI. CDR3 nucleotides: TGCGCCAGCAGTGAGTCCCCAGGGAACAGCAATCAGCCCCAGCATTTT. Encoded protein: CASSESPGNSNQPQHF.

The chain's CDR3 is CASSLVPSGGLDTDTQYF. CDR3 coding DNA: TGTGCCAGCAGCTTAGTTCCTAGCGGGGGCCTTGACACAGATACGCAGTATTTT. The chain joins TRBV7-2 to TRBJ2-3; 10 nucleotides match TRBD2. The J segment lost 2 bases and the V segment lost 1 base, leaving 9 bases of the junction unmatched. The CDR3 runs 18 residues. From germline, CDR1 is SGHTA and CDR2 FQGNSA.

The chain uses TRBV4-1 and TRBJ1-4; 7 nucleotides agree with TRBD1. CDR1 MGHRA and CDR2 YSYEKL come from the germline V gene. This CDR3 contains 16 residues. Trimming took 4 bases from V and 4 from J; bases not matched to a gene: 9. CDR3 sequence (DNA): TGCGCCAGCAGCCTGATTACGGGACAGTATAATGAAAAACTGTTTTTT. This gives the protein CASSLITGQYNEKLFF.

This clone was observed a single time. The chain employs TRBV6-6 and TRBJ1-4; TRBD1 matches at 8 bases. CDR1 and CDR2 (germline): MNHNY, SVGAGI (reference sequence). Unmatched junction bases numbered 5, after V lost 5 bases and J lost 6 bases. The CDR3 sequence is 14 residues long. In DNA form, the CDR3 reads TGTGCCAGCAGTGATGACAGGGGCGATGAAAAACTGTTTTTT. Protein product: CASSDDRGDEKLFF.

The chain uses TRBV30 and TRBJ2-2, with no clear D. With 0 bases removed from V and 1 base from J, the gap between germline ends came to 9 bases. CDR3 length equals 15 residues. From germline, CDR1 is GTSNPN and CDR2 SVGIG (reference sequence). CDR3 nucleotides: TGTGCCTGGAGTGTAAGGAGTCAGAACACCGGGGAGCTGTTTTTT. It specifies CAWSVRSQNTGELFF.

J is TRBJ2-3 and V is TRBV11-2; maybe TRBD1 (6 bases). The CDR3 is 16 amino acids. The ends were cut back, 4 bases at V and 0 bases at J, with 14 bases in the middle. Germline CDR1 reads SGHAT; CDR2 reads FQNNGV. In DNA, the CDR3 is TGTGCCAGCAGCTCTTTGATAGGGGGAAGCACAGATACGCAGTATTTT. This codes for CASSSLIGGSTDTQYF.

The chain couples TRBV9 to TRBJ1-1; D not certain. The CDR3 extends over 14 amino acids. V was trimmed by 0 bases and J by 7 bases, leaving 13 bases between them. Germline CDR1 reads SGDLS; CDR2 reads YYNGEE. CDR3 loop: CASSVAAAGGEAFF. In DNA form, the CDR3 reads TGTGCCAGCAGCGTAGCAGCGGCGGGCGGTGAAGCTTTCTTT.

The chain carries TRBV6-1 and TRBJ1-5; D is unresolved. Looked up from germline, CDR1 is MNHNS and CDR2 is SASEGT. The V end was cut by 0 bases, the J end by 5 bases, with 11 bases between. The CDR3 extends over 15 amino acids. The CDR3 nucleotides read TGTGCCAGCAGTGAAGCTACTAGACTCCATCAGCCCCAGCATTTT. The encoded protein is CASSEATRLHQPQHF.

This clone was seen a single time. The gene calls are TRBV14 and TRBJ1-6, with 7 bases matching TRBD1. V was pared by 4 bases and J by 10 bases, with 7 bases of the junction left unmatched. The CDR3 loop spans 14 amino acids. From germline, CDR1 is SGHDN and CDR2 FVKESK. The CDR3: CASSPRQGESPLHF. The CDR3 DNA reads as TGTGCCAGCAGCCCCCGACAGGGAGAGTCACCCCTCCACTTT.

J is TRBJ2-7 and V is TRBV7-2, with D unclear. The CDR3 runs 14 residues. CDR1 is SGHTA and CDR2 is FQGNSA in the germline V gene. Trimming stripped 0 bases from V and 3 bases from J, with 9 bases between. The CDR3: CASSLAQNGYEQYF. In nucleotides, the CDR3 is TGTGCCAGCAGCTTAGCACAGAACGGCTACGAGCAGTACTTC.

The V gene is TRBV2, the J gene TRBJ2-2, with D perhaps TRBD1 (5 bases). This CDR3 has 14 amino acids. Germline V lookup: CDR1 SNHLY, CDR2 FYNNEI. Trimming took 4 bases from V and 4 from J, leaving 10 bases between them. CDR3 sequence (DNA): TGTGCCAGCAGTGTTAGTGGGGCCACCGGGGAGCTGTTTTTT. It is translated as CASSVSGATGELFF.

This chain connects TRBV29-1 to TRBJ1-4; maybe TRBD1 (6 bases). With 7 bases removed from V and 3 bases from J, the gap between germline ends came to 12 bases. The germline V gene has CDR1 SQVTM and CDR2 ANQGSEA. This CDR3 contains 13 residues. The CDR3 sequence is CSARTAPNEKLFF. The CDR3 DNA reads TGCAGCGCGCGGACAGCACCTAATGAAAAACTGTTTTTT.

This chain links TRBV5-4 with TRBJ2-3; TRBD2 matches at 8 bases. Germline CDR1 SGHNT, CDR2 YYREEE (reference sequence). V lost 4 bases, J lost 5 bases, and 12 bases stayed unmatched. The CDR3 totals 16 residues. The CDR3 DNA reads as TGTGCCAGCAGCGACGGGGGGCGGGGGGCCCGAGATACGCAGTATTTT. Protein sequence: CASSDGGRGARDTQYF.

The V call is TRBV5-4, the J call TRBJ2-1; 11 bases map to TRBD2. Trimming took 4 bases from V and 7 from J; bases not matched to a gene: 7. CDR1 and CDR2 from the germline V gene are SGHNT and YYREEE (reference sequence). The CDR3 loop spans 15 amino acids. In nucleotides, the CDR3 is TGTGCCAGCAGCCTTAGCGGGGGGGCGAGGAATGAGCAGTTCTTC. Protein sequence: CASSLSGGARNEQFF.

The chain carries TRBV19 and TRBJ2-4, with TRBD1 as a possible D gene (6 bases). The V gene's germline CDR1 is LNHDA and CDR2 SQIVND (reference sequence). The length of the CDR3 is 16 residues. Trimming left V 4 bases short and J 3 bases short, with 16 bases between. The CDR3 nucleotides are TGTGCCAGTAGTACCGCAGGGGATTTGGGCAAAAACATTCAGTACTTC. It yields the protein CASSTAGDLGKNIQYF.

The CDR3 sequence is CASSPTGGWTGELFF. Written as DNA, the CDR3 is TGTGCCAGTTCCCCGACAGGGGGATGGACCGGGGAGCTGTTTTTT. The gene calls are TRBV19 and TRBJ2-2; the match to TRBD1 covers 9 bases. The CDR3 is 15 amino acids. Trimming removed 8 bases from V and 5 bases from J; junction bases left unmatched: 9. Germline assignment: CDR1 LNHDA and CDR2 SQIVND (reference sequence). The complete variable domain, with remaining parts taken from reference TRBV19 and TRBJ2-2, reads DGGITQSPKYLFRKEGQNVTLSCEQNLNHDAMYWYRQDPGQGLRLIYYSQIVNDFQKGDIAEGYSVSREKKESFPLTVTSAQKNPTAFYLCASSPTGGWTGELFFGEGSRLTVL.

The V and J genes are TRBV28 and TRBJ2-5; D possibly corresponds to TRBD1 (6 bases). The CDR3 spans 15 residues. Germline CDR1 reads MDHEN; CDR2 reads SYDVKM. Trimming cost V 5 bases and J 4 bases, with 17 bases left between them. The CDR3 loop is CASSPNGVGAETQYF. The CDR3 region has the DNA TGTGCCAGCAGTCCGAATGGGGTGGGGGCAGAGACCCAGTACTTC.

This chain uses TRBV7-9 with TRBJ2-2, with 9 bases aligning to TRBD2. V gave up 6 bases and J gave up 1 base; unmatched junction bases: 6. The CDR3 covers 16 residues. Germline assignment: CDR1 SEHNR and CDR2 FQNEAQ (reference sequence). The CDR3 DNA sequence: TGTGCCAGCAGAGGTGGCGGGGGGGTGAACACCGGGGAGCTGTTTTTT. Its translation: CASRGGGGVNTGELFF.

V usage is TRBV21-1 and J usage is TRBJ2-7; no DNA check was done on the table's D call, TRBD1. TRBV21-1 is a pseudogene locus. This CDR3 is built from 16 residues. CDR3 DNA sequence: TGTGCCAGCAGCAAAGGGCGCCCGGGACAGGACTACGAGCAGTACTTC. It encodes CASSKGRPGQDYEQYF.

This clone has a single count. This chain uses TRBV4-3 with TRBJ1-4; 8 bases line up with TRBD1. Germline assignment: CDR1 LGHNA and CDR2 YSLEER. Unmatched junction bases numbered 5, after V lost 4 bases and J lost 1 base. This CDR3 is 16 amino acids long. The DNA for the CDR3 is TGCGCCAGCAGCCCGACAGGGGAGAAAACTAATGAAAAACTGTTTTTT. This translates into CASSPTGEKTNEKLFF.

The V and J genes are TRBV19 and TRBJ2-7; D possibly corresponds to TRBD2 (5 bases). V was pared by 0 bases and J by 2 bases, with 8 bases between. The CDR3 loop spans 14 amino acids. Germline assignment: CDR1 LNHDA and CDR2 SQIVND (reference sequence). The CDR3 DNA reads TGTGCCAGTAGTATAGAAGGAGCGGCCTACGAGCAGTACTTC. It yields the protein CASSIEGAAYEQYF.

This clone came up once. This CDR3 is also generated by other DNA sequences in the sample. V and J are TRBV19 and TRBJ2-5; D may be TRBD1 (6 bases). Trimming stripped 8 bases from V and 1 base from J, with 14 bases between. The germline CDR1 and CDR2 sequences are LNHDA and SQIVND (reference sequence). The CDR3 is made up of 14 amino acids. In DNA form, the CDR3 reads TGTGCCAGTGGAAAACAGGGCCCCCAAGAGACCCAGTACTTC. Its translation: CASGKQGPQETQYF.

The V gene is TRBV2, the J gene TRBJ1-5; D unresolved. The CDR3 has 13 residues. From germline, CDR1 is SNHLY and CDR2 FYNNEI. V lost 8 bases, J lost 6 bases, and 14 bases lay in between. In nucleotides, the CDR3 is TGTGCCAGCCAGCGGGAGCAGGTTCAGCCCCAGCATTTT. The encoded protein is CASQREQVQPQHF.